These 26 T cell receptor beta chains came from one sample sequenced in a study of post-analysis software for immune sequencing data. Findings of the study overall: Roughly five TRBV segments appeared more often in patients than in controls, and TRBV5-6, TRBV5-1 and TRBV20-1 were among these.

Carried by the TCR beta cDNA libraries were unique molecular identifiers. One entry per CDR3 protein results from TCRdb running MiXCR on the PCR reads. Among approximately 730,000 distinct CDR3 sequences listed, 46% were seen once. The antigens for these receptors are not known. The sample comprised blood. These TCRs come from a girl aged 5-17 years with multiple sclerosis.

This clonotype has only a few counts. This chain uses TRBV4-3 with TRBJ2-1; TRBD1 agrees at 7 bases. The CDR3 covers 15 residues. CDR1 is LGHNA and CDR2 is YSLEER in the germline V gene. V dropped 4 bases and J dropped 3; count of bases not matched to a gene: 6. The CDR3 is CASSLGTVLYNEQFF. In DNA form, the CDR3 reads TGCGCCAGCAGCCTGGGGACAGTTCTCTACAATGAGCAGTTCTTC.

This clonotype was seen a few times. V and J are TRBV7-9 and TRBJ2-1, with TRBD2 identical over 8 bases. Germline V gene data show CDR1 as SEHNR and CDR2 as FQNEAQ (reference sequence). This CDR3 has 16 residues. V was pared by 6 bases and J by 8 bases, with 15 bases of the junction left unmatched. The chain's CDR3 is CASRSRPGLVWDEQFF. Written as DNA, the CDR3 is TGTGCCAGCAGATCCCGACCGGGACTAGTCTGGGATGAGCAGTTCTTC.

The rearrangement joins TRBV6-2 or TRBV6-3 to TRBJ2-1, with 14 bases identical to TRBD2. Germline-derived CDR1 and CDR2 are MNHEY and SVGEGT. After removal of 6 bases from V and 7 bases from J, the junction contained 5 bases not matched to a gene. The CDR3 spans 15 residues. This CDR3 reads CASRKGLAGVNEQFF. The CDR3 region has the DNA TGTGCCAGCAGAAAGGGACTAGCGGGAGTAAATGAGCAGTTCTTC.

The chain employs TRBV29-1 and TRBJ1-1, with TRBD1 as a possible D gene (5 bases). The germline V gene encodes CDR1 SQVTM and CDR2 ANQGSEA. V lost 6 bases to trimming and J lost 1 base, with 9 bases between them. The CDR3 covers 12 residues. The CDR3 coding sequence is TGCAGCGTGGGGGGAGCGAACACTGAAGCTTTCTTT. Translated, it gives CSVGGANTEAFF.

V usage is TRBV27 and J usage is TRBJ2-5, with 9 bases lining up with TRBD1. With V trimmed by 4 bases and J by 5 bases, 17 bases remained unmatched. CDR1 and CDR2 (germline): MNHEY, SMNVEV (reference sequence). The CDR3 spans 18 residues. The CDR3, as DNA: TGTGCCAGCAGTTCGGGGTCGGGACAGGGTTTATTGAGTGAGACCCAGTACTTC. Translated: CASSSGSGQGLLSETQYF.

V gene TRBV20-1 combines with J gene TRBJ2-3, with 10 bases fitting TRBD2. This CDR3 has 15 amino acids. Per the germline V gene, CDR1 is DFQATT and CDR2 is SNEGSKA (reference sequence). V dropped 2 bases and J dropped 5; count of bases not matched to a gene: 7. The CDR3 coding sequence is TGCAGTGCTAGACCCAGCGGGAGGGCCAGAGATACGCAGTATTTT. Amino acid sequence: CSARPSGRARDTQYF.

The chain joins TRBV6-1 to TRBJ1-4, with 7 bases matching TRBD1. With V trimmed by 6 bases and J by 2 bases, 3 bases remained unmatched. This CDR3 has 14 amino acids. Germline-derived CDR1 and CDR2 are MNHNS and SASEGT. CDR3 DNA: TGTGCCAGCAGCGACAGGGATACTAATGAAAAACTGTTTTTT. This codes for CASSDRDTNEKLFF.

This clonotype was detected a few times. The chain joins TRBV6-1 to TRBJ2-7; D might be TRBD1 (6 bases). V shed 6 bases and J shed 1 base, with 16 bases lying between them. CDR1 and CDR2 (germline): MNHNS, SASEGT. The CDR3 covers 15 residues. This CDR3 reads CASSPPRQGSYEQYF. The CDR3 DNA sequence: TGTGCCAGCAGCCCCCCACGGCAGGGGTCCTACGAGCAGTACTTC.

The chain couples TRBV4-2 to TRBJ1-5, with no clear D. The CDR3 extends over 16 amino acids. Germline V gene sequence: CDR1 LGHNA, CDR2 YNFKEQ. Between the trimmed V and J ends, which lost 0 bases and 0 bases, there was a span of 9 bases. The CDR3 nucleotides read TGTGCCAGCAGCCAAGATCACGAGGGTAGCAATCAGCCCCAGCATTTT. It specifies CASSQDHEGSNQPQHF.

This clonotype was seen only a few times. This chain connects TRBV6-6 to TRBJ2-7, with 7 positions matching TRBD1. Germline CDR1 reads MNHNY; CDR2 reads SVGAGI (reference sequence). The CDR3 loop spans 15 amino acids. Trimming took 5 bases from V and 2 from J; bases not matched to a gene: 9. This CDR3 reads CASSDNRDSTYEQYF. CDR3 in DNA: TGTGCCAGCAGTGATAATCGGGACAGCACCTACGAGCAGTACTTC.

The rearrangement links TRBV6-6 to TRBJ1-5, with D tentatively TRBD1 (5 bases). The germline V gene encodes CDR1 MNHNY and CDR2 SVGAGI (reference sequence). V lost 8 bases, J lost 7 bases, and 18 bases lay in between. This CDR3 comprises 14 residues. CDR3 DNA sequence: TGTGCCAGCGGATCCACAGGTGGCCACCAGCCCCAGCATTTT. It specifies CASGSTGGHQPQHF.

This clonotype was counted only a few times. This sequence joins TRBV12-3 or TRBV12-4 and TRBJ2-1, with D possibly matching TRBD2 (5 bases). CDR3 length equals 16 residues. Trimming left V 3 bases short and J 0 bases short, with 12 bases between. The CDR3 sequence: CASSFPGLNSYNEQFF. As DNA, the CDR3 is TGTGCCAGCAGTTTTCCCGGACTGAACTCCTACAATGAGCAGTTCTTC.

The gene calls are TRBV6-6 and TRBJ2-3; TRBD2 aligns across 7 bases. Trimming cost V 0 bases and J 5 bases; bases outside gene matches: 8. Germline loops: CDR1 MNHNY, CDR2 SVGAGI (reference sequence). There are 16 residues in the CDR3. The CDR3 nucleotides are TGTGCCAGCAGTTACTCCGCGGGAGCGGGGAAAGATACGCAGTATTTT. Translation gives CASSYSAGAGKDTQYF.

The V gene is TRBV7-2, the J gene TRBJ2-2, with unresolved D. The V end was cut by 1 base, the J end by 7 bases, with 4 bases between. The CDR3 extends over 12 amino acids. CDR1 and CDR2 (germline): SGHTA, FQGNSA. This CDR3 is CASSLVYGELFF. The CDR3 bases are TGTGCCAGCAGCTTAGTTTACGGGGAGCTGTTTTTT.

This clonotype was detected a few times. This chain links TRBV7-9 with TRBJ1-5; D not certain. Germline V gives CDR1 SEHNR, CDR2 FQNEAQ (reference sequence). V was clipped by 2 bases and J by 2 bases, with 7 bases between them. CDR3 length: 14 residues. CDR3 region: CASSLSTGNQPQHF. The CDR3 DNA reads as TGTGCCAGCAGCTTAAGTACAGGCAATCAGCCCCAGCATTTT.

This clonotype was recorded only once. This chain links TRBV20-1 with TRBJ2-4, with 14 bases fitting TRBD2. CDR1 and CDR2 from the germline V gene are DFQATT and SNEGSKA (reference sequence). The CDR3 covers 14 residues. V shed 6 bases, J shed 5 bases, and the junction held 3 bases outside the gene matches. The DNA of the CDR3 is TGCAGTGCAAGACTAGCGGGAGGGCAAAACATTCAGTACTTC. Translating gives CSARLAGGQNIQYF.

The CDR3 DNA reads as TGTGCCAGCAGCAGTCGTTTCGGGACTGTCGAGCAGTACTTC. Translation: CASSSRFGTVEQYF. The chain is built from TRBV7-8 and TRBJ2-7; possibly TRBD2 for D (6 bases). The CDR3 sequence is 14 residues long. Germline V gene sequence: CDR1 SGHVS, CDR2 FQNEAQ. Trimming removed 5 bases at V and 6 bases at J, with 17 bases between.

Concerning this clonotype: An end of the junction differs from the germline gene, which may be a read error. CDR3 region: CANSFGLAAGGDTQYF. DNA of the CDR3: TGTGCCAACAGCTTCGGACTAGCGGCCGGGGGAGATACGCAGTATTTT. V and J are TRBV7-8 and TRBJ2-3, with 10 bases lining up with TRBD2. The CDR3 contains 16 residues. Germline CDR1 reads SGHVS; CDR2 reads FQNEAQ.

The rearrangement links TRBV3-1 to TRBJ1-1, with D unclear. Per germline, CDR1 LGHDT and CDR2 YNNKEL (reference sequence). The CDR3 contains 13 residues. Trimming shortened V by 0 bases and J by 5 bases, and 7 bases separated the two germline ends. The CDR3 nucleotides are TGTGCCAGCAGCCAAGATCGGGCTACTGAAGCTTTCTTT. It yields the protein CASSQDRATEAFF.

The V and J genes are TRBV19 and TRBJ2-7, with 8 positions matching TRBD1. The V gene end was trimmed by 5 bases and the J gene end by 5 bases; junction bases not matched to a gene: 11. The CDR3 loop spans 15 amino acids. In germline, CDR1 is LNHDA, CDR2 SQIVND (reference sequence). CDR3 sequence: CASSLRDRPPNEQYF. The CDR3 DNA sequence: TGTGCCAGTAGTCTTCGGGACAGGCCTCCTAACGAGCAGTACTTC. The entire variable domain, with the rest obtained from reference TRBV19 and TRBJ2-7, is as follows: DGGITQSPKYLFRKEGQNVTLSCEQNLNHDAMYWYRQDPGQGLRLIYYSQIVNDFQKGDIAEGYSVSREKKESFPLTVTSAQKNPTAFYLCASSLRDRPPNEQYFGPGTRLTVT.

V usage is TRBV27 and J usage is TRBJ2-1, with 13 nucleotides matching TRBD2. V trimming: 4 bases; J trimming: 7 bases; junction bases outside the gene matches: 7. Germline CDR1 is MNHEY and CDR2 is SMNVEV (reference sequence). This CDR3 is 16 amino acids long. The CDR3 DNA is TGTGCCAGCAGTTCACAGGGACTAGCGGGAAGGAATGAGCAGTTCTTC. It encodes CASSSQGLAGRNEQFF.

This chain connects TRBV18 to TRBJ2-7, with a possible D match to TRBD1 (6 bases). Germline V lookup: CDR1 KGHSH, CDR2 LQKENI. Trimming cost V 2 bases and J 5 bases, with 19 bases left between them. The CDR3 length is 16 residues. CDR3 sequence (DNA): TGTGCCAGCTCACCAAATTTTTTAGGGACATTAGACGAGCAGTACTTC. This sequence encodes CASSPNFLGTLDEQYF.

J is TRBJ2-5 and V is TRBV28; 12 nucleotides line up with TRBD1. CDR3 length: 18 residues. J lost 4 bases, V lost 7 bases, and 16 bases had no gene match. Germline V gene sequence: CDR1 MDHEN, CDR2 SYDVKM. CDR3 region: CASIPGGTGGSFRETQYF. CDR3 DNA: TGTGCCAGCATTCCAGGGGGGACAGGGGGCTCGTTTCGAGAGACCCAGTACTTC. Using reference TRBV28 and TRBJ2-5 for the parts outside the CDR3, the full variable domain is DVKVTQSSRYLVKRTGEKVFLECVQDMDHENMFWYRQDPGLGLRLIYFSYDVKMKEKGDIPEGYSVSREKKERFSLILESASTNQTSMYLCASIPGGTGGSFRETQYFGPGTRLLVL.

This rearrangement joins TRBV20-1 to TRBJ1-2; 10 bases map to TRBD1. The CDR3 is made up of 14 amino acids. Germline V gives CDR1 DFQATT, CDR2 SNEGSKA (reference sequence). Losses at the gene ends were 6 bases for V and 2 bases for J; bases not matched to a gene: 6. The CDR3 spells CSAGRGQGNYGYTF. CDR3 nucleotide sequence: TGCAGTGCCGGACGGGGACAGGGGAACTATGGCTACACCTTC.

The V call is TRBV29-1, the J call TRBJ2-5; either TRBD1 or TRBD2 may fit D (5 bases each). CDR1 SQVTM and CDR2 ANQGSEA come from the germline V gene. V shed 3 bases and J shed 2 bases, with 10 bases lying between them. There are 13 residues in the CDR3. The CDR3 loop is CSVDGTAQETQYF. In DNA, the CDR3 is TGCAGCGTTGATGGGACCGCGCAAGAGACCCAGTACTTC. Combining the CDR3 with reference TRBV29-1 and TRBJ2-5 gives the whole variable domain SAVISQKPSRDICQRGTSLTIQCQVDSQVTMMFWYRQQPGQSLTLIATANQGSEATYESGFVIDKFPISRPNLTFSTLTVSNMSPEDSSIYLCSVDGTAQETQYFGPGTRLLVL.

This clonotype was counted between two and nine times. The chain carries TRBV20-1 and TRBJ2-3; no definite D call. From germline, CDR1 is DFQATT and CDR2 SNEGSKA (reference sequence). V was pared by 0 bases and J by 2 bases, with 12 bases between. CDR3 size: 15 residues. CDR3 region: CSARDPGHTTDTQYF. DNA of the CDR3: TGCAGTGCTAGAGATCCAGGTCACACCACAGATACGCAGTATTTT.